Below are 23 T cell receptor beta chains sequenced from a single sample in a study of beta chain features in type 1 diabetes. The authors reverse transcribed all of the isolated RNA, so sequencing captured expressed TCRB transcripts. The protocol was immunoSEQ multiplex PCR, while the TCRdb copy is restricted to in-frame clones and leaves out a portion. This sample yields over 700,000 clones, of which around a sixth are seen a single time; 0.02% to 0.03% belongs to the top ten. The material sequenced was naive CD4+ T cells from blood. These receptors originate from a woman aged 18-30 years in good health.

This clone turned up a few times. The rearrangement joins TRBV7-9 to TRBJ2-7, with D perhaps TRBD2 (5 bases). CDR1 and CDR2 from the germline V gene are SEHNR and FQNEAQ (reference sequence). The CDR3 consists of 14 residues. The V gene lost 1 base and the J gene lost 6 bases, with 13 bases spanning the gap. The CDR3 region is CASSLVGRSGEQYF. CDR3 DNA: TGTGCCAGCAGCTTAGTAGGGAGATCGGGCGAGCAGTACTTC.

The chain has TRBV7-9 and TRBJ2-5, with 9 bases aligning to TRBD2. V dropped 0 bases and J dropped 4; count of bases not matched to a gene: 9. The CDR3 is made up of 17 amino acids. CDR1 and CDR2 from the germline V gene are SEHNR and FQNEAQ (reference sequence). The CDR3 region has the DNA TGTGCCAGCAGCTTAGCTAGCGGGAGAGGGGCATCAGAGACCCAGTACTTC. This encodes CASSLASGRGASETQYF.

The chain recombines TRBV7-6 with TRBJ2-1, with TRBD2 matching 14 bases. Germline CDR1 is SGHVS and CDR2 is FNYEAQ. The CDR3 runs to 17 residues. V shed 5 bases and J 3 bases; nucleotides not matched to a gene: 6. CDR3 protein: CASSKGLAGAFYNEQFF. CDR3 DNA: TGTGCCAGCAGCAAGGGACTAGCGGGAGCTTTCTACAATGAGCAGTTCTTC.

Only a few counts were recorded for this clone. In DNA form, the CDR3 reads TGTGCCAGCAGTTCCGGGACAGGGATATCCTACGAGCAGTACTTC. This sequence encodes CASSSGTGISYEQYF. The chain combines TRBV28 with TRBJ2-7; 9 nucleotides match TRBD1. CDR1 is MDHEN and CDR2 is SYDVKM in the germline V gene. The CDR3 loop spans 15 amino acids. The V gene end was trimmed by 4 bases and the J gene end by 1 base; junction bases not matched to a gene: 5.

The chain combines TRBV18 with TRBJ2-3, with D uncertain. CDR1 KGHSH and CDR2 LQKENI come from the germline V gene. Trimming took off 0 bases at V and 5 bases at J, with 12 bases between the two ends. The CDR3 has 15 residues. This CDR3 reads CASSPPSAPKDTQYF. In DNA form, the CDR3 reads TGTGCCAGCTCACCACCCTCCGCGCCCAAAGATACGCAGTATTTT.

This clone was seen only a few times. The CDR3 loop reads CASSDPSGNTEAFF. The CDR3 DNA reads as TGTGCCAGCAGTGATCCTTCAGGCAACACTGAAGCTTTCTTT. V gene TRBV25-1 combines with J gene TRBJ1-1; D is ambiguous. The CDR3 spans 14 residues. Trimming left V 3 bases short and J 2 bases short, with 10 bases between. From germline, CDR1 is MGHDK and CDR2 SYGVNS.

The chain couples TRBV18 to TRBJ1-2; D not resolved. Germline CDR1 and CDR2: KGHSH and LQKENI. Trimming removed 3 bases from V and 4 bases from J, with 15 bases in between. The CDR3 extends over 15 amino acids. In DNA, the CDR3 is TGTGCCAGCTCACCTGCGCAAGCCGGAGGCTATGGCTACACCTTC. It codes for CASSPAQAGGYGYTF.

There are a few counts of this clone. The chain uses TRBV28 and TRBJ2-7; D is uncertain. The V gene lost 3 bases and the J gene lost 1 base, with 10 bases spanning the gap. Germline CDR1 MDHEN, CDR2 SYDVKM. The CDR3 contains 14 residues. The CDR3 reads CASSLGNPSYEQYF. DNA for the CDR3: TGTGCCAGCAGTTTGGGAAACCCATCCTACGAGCAGTACTTC.

The chain links TRBV7-9 to TRBJ2-5, with D uncertain. The V end lost 5 bases, the J end lost 4 bases, and 14 bases lay between the germline ends. This CDR3 has 14 residues. Germline CDR1 and CDR2: SEHNR and FQNEAQ (reference sequence). The CDR3 DNA is TGTGCCAGCAGCCTTGACCTGACAATAGAGACCCAGTACTTC. It specifies CASSLDLTIETQYF.

V gene TRBV7-6 combines with J gene TRBJ2-5, with D uncertain. This CDR3 comprises 13 residues. The germline CDR1 and CDR2 sequences are SGHVS and FNYEAQ. V lost 5 bases and J 4 bases, leaving 11 bases between the germline ends. In nucleotides, the CDR3 is TGTGCCAGCAGCCAAGGGCGACTAGAGACCCAGTACTTC. This translates into CASSQGRLETQYF.

The chain combines TRBV6-5 with TRBJ2-3, with D perhaps TRBD1 (6 bases). V shed 2 bases and J shed 6 bases, with 9 bases lying between them. Per the germline V gene, CDR1 is MNHEY and CDR2 is SVGAGI. The CDR3 consists of 13 residues. CDR3 loop: CASSYRGMDTQYF. CDR3 in DNA: TGTGCCAGCAGTTACAGGGGGATGGATACGCAGTATTTT.

The chain uses TRBV6-5 and TRBJ2-3; TRBD2 matches 7 bases. CDR1 is MNHEY and CDR2 is SVGAGI in the germline V gene. The CDR3 has 16 amino acids. The V gene end was trimmed by 0 bases and the J gene end by 3 bases; junction bases not matched to a gene: 6. This CDR3 reads CASSYSPSGGTDTQYF. CDR3 DNA sequence: TGTGCCAGCAGTTACTCACCTAGCGGTGGGACAGATACGCAGTATTTT.

This clone showed up just a few times. The chain joins TRBV4-3 to TRBJ2-7; D might be TRBD1 (5 bases). Germline V lookup: CDR1 LGHNA, CDR2 YSLEER. This CDR3 spans 15 amino acids. Trimming pared 2 bases from V and 4 bases from J, leaving 15 bases between. CDR3 residues: CASSQRTYEFYEQYF. CDR3 nucleotide sequence: TGCGCCAGCAGCCAACGGACATATGAGTTTTACGAGCAGTACTTC.

This chain uses TRBV5-1 with TRBJ1-1, with D unclear. This CDR3 region has 15 residues. The V and J ends lost 1 base and 1 base respectively, with 11 bases between them. CDR1 and CDR2 (germline): SGHRS, YFSETQ. The CDR3 spells CASSLIPAPNTEAFF. For the CDR3, the DNA is TGCGCCAGCAGCTTGATTCCAGCCCCGAACACTGAAGCTTTCTTT. Drawing the rest from reference TRBV5-1 and TRBJ1-1, the complete variable domain is KAGVTQTPRYLIKTRGQQVTLSCSPISGHRSVSWYQQTPGQGLQFLFEYFSETQRNKGNFPGRFSGRQFSNSRSEMNVSTLELGDSALYLCASSLIPAPNTEAFFGQGTRLTVV.

V is TRBV5-1 and J is TRBJ2-1; tentatively, D is TRBD2 (6 bases). Trimming left V 4 bases short and J 8 bases short, with 16 bases between. This CDR3 has 14 residues. CDR1 and CDR2 (germline): SGHRS, YFSETQ. This chain's CDR3 is CASSLGLSAHEQFF. The CDR3 DNA is TGCGCCAGCAGCCTAGGACTATCTGCCCATGAGCAGTTCTTC.

V and J are TRBV7-2 and TRBJ1-1; a possible D gene is TRBD1 (5 bases). The CDR3 length is 14 residues. Per germline, CDR1 SGHTA and CDR2 FQGNSA. Between the trimmed V and J ends, which lost 4 bases and 1 base, there was a span of 10 bases. The CDR3 sequence is CASSSSGWNTEAFF. CDR3 DNA: TGTGCCAGCAGCTCATCAGGGTGGAACACTGAAGCTTTCTTT.

This clone was recorded a few times. This chain links TRBV5-1 with TRBJ2-7; 8 positions match TRBD1. Unmatched junction bases numbered 5, after V lost 4 bases and J lost 2 bases. Germline-derived CDR1 and CDR2 are SGHRS and YFSETQ. CDR3 length: 14 amino acids. CDR3 residues: CASSADRAPYEQYF. Here the CDR3 DNA reads TGCGCCAGCAGCGCGGACAGGGCCCCCTACGAGCAGTACTTC.

CDR3 sequence (DNA): TGTGCCACCAGCAGAGTGGGACAGCGTGGAGAAAAACTGTTTTTT. Its protein is CATSRVGQRGEKLFF. The chain uses TRBV15 and TRBJ1-4; TRBD1 matches at 7 bases. Germline CDR1 and CDR2: LNHNV and YYDKDF (reference sequence). CDR3 length equals 15 residues. V lost 1 base to trimming and J lost 8 bases; unmatched junction nucleotides: 7.

In nucleotides, the CDR3 is TGTGCCACCAGCAGAGATAATCTGATGGCTTCCTACGAGCAGTACTTC. Translation: CATSRDNLMASYEQYF. The chain combines TRBV15 with TRBJ2-7; D is undetermined. Germline lookup yields CDR1 LNHNV and CDR2 YYDKDF (reference sequence). The V and J ends lost 0 bases and 1 base respectively, with 13 bases between them. The CDR3 has 16 amino acids. Full variable domain (missing parts from reference TRBV15 and TRBJ2-7): DAMVIQNPRYQVTQFGKPVTLSCSQTLNHNVMYWYQQKSSQAPKLLFHYYDKDFNNEADTPDNFQSRRPNTSFCFLDIRSPGLGDTAMYLCATSRDNLMASYEQYFGPGTRLTVT.

This rearrangement joins TRBV11-2 to TRBJ2-7; D tentatively fits TRBD1 or TRBD2 (5 bases each). V was pared by 4 bases and J by 0 bases, with 13 bases between. CDR1 is SGHAT, CDR2 FQNNGV, per germline. The CDR3 has 15 residues. CDR3 DNA: TGTGCCAGCAGCTGGCCCGGGACGGGCTCCTACGAGCAGTACTTC. Translating it yields CASSWPGTGSYEQYF.

The rearrangement joins TRBV15 to TRBJ2-1; weak D call: TRBD1 (7 bases). The germline CDR1 and CDR2 sequences are LNHNV and YYDKDF (reference sequence). This CDR3 region has 17 residues. V was pared by 0 bases and J by 5 bases, with 17 bases between. CDR3 residues: CATSRDPAGGSDNEQFF. The CDR3 region has the DNA TGTGCCACCAGCAGAGATCCGGCAGGGGGGTCTGACAATGAGCAGTTCTTC.

The rearrangement joins TRBV9 to TRBJ2-2; 8 nucleotides align to TRBD1. From germline, CDR1 is SGDLS and CDR2 YYNGEE. V trimming: 2 bases; J trimming: 6 bases; junction bases outside the gene matches: 9. This CDR3 has 16 residues. CDR3 coding DNA: TGTGCCAGCAGCGTGCAGGGGGCTTTATTCTCCGGGGAGCTGTTTTTT. Amino acid sequence: CASSVQGALFSGELFF.

This clone was recorded a few times. The V call is TRBV20-1, the J call TRBJ1-2, with D possibly matching TRBD1 (6 bases). The CDR3 consists of 11 residues. The V gene's germline CDR1 is DFQATT and CDR2 SNEGSKA (reference sequence). V lost 2 bases, J lost 9 bases, and 10 bases lay in between. DNA for the CDR3: TGCAGTGCTAGACCGACAGGCAGCTACACCTTC. Its protein is CSARPTGSYTF.